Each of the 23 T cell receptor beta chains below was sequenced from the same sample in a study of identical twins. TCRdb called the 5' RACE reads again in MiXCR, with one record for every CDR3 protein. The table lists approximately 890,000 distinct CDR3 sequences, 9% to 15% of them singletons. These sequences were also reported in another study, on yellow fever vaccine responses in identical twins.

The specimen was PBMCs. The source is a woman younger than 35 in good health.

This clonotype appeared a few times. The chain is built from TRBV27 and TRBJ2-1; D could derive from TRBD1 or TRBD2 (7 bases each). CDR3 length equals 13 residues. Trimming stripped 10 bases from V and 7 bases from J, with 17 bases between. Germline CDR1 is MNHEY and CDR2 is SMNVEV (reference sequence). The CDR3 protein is CATRGRGGNEQFF. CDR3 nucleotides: TGTGCCACCAGGGGGAGGGGCGGAAATGAGCAGTTCTTC.

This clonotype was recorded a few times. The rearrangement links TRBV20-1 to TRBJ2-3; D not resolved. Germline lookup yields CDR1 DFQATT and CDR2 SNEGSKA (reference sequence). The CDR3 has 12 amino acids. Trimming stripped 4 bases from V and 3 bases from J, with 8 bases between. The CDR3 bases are TGCAGTGCTATGAGTGGGACAGATACGCAGTATTTT. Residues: CSAMSGTDTQYF.

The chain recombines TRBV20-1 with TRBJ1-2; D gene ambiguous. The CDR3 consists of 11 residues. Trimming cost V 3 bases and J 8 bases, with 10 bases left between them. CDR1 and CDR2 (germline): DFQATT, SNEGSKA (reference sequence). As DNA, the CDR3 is TGCAGTGCTAGCGTCTCGTTGGGCTACACCTTC. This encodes CSASVSLGYTF.

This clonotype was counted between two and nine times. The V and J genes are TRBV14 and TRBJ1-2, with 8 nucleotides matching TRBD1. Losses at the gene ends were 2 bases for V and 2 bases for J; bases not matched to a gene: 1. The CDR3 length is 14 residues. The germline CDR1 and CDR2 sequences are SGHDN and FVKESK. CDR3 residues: CASSQWTGNYGYTF. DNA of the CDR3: TGTGCCAGCAGCCAATGGACAGGGAACTATGGCTACACCTTC.

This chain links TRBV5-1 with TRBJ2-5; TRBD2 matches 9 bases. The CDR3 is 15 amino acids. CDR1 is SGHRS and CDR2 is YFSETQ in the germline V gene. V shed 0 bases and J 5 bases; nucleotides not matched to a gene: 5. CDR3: CASSLVAGGAETQYF. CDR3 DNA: TGCGCCAGCAGCTTGGTCGCGGGAGGGGCGGAGACCCAGTACTTC.

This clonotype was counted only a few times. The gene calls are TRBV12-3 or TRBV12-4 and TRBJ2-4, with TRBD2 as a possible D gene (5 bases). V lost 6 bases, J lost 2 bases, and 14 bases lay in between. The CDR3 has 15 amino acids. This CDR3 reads CASSPTTIPKNIQYF. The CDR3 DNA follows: TGTGCCAGCAGCCCAACGACTATTCCCAAAAACATTCAGTACTTC.

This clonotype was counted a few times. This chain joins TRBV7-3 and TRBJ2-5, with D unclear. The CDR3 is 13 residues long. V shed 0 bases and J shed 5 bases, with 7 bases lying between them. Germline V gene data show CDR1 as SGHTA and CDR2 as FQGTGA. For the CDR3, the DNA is TGTGCCAGCAGCTTAACGGTGTGGGAGACCCAGTACTTC. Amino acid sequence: CASSLTVWETQYF.

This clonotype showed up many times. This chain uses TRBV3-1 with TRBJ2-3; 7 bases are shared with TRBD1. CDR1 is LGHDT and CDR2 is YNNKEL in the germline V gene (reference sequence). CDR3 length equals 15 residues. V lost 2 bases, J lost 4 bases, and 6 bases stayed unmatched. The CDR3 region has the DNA TGTGCCAGCAGCCAAACAGGGACAGTCCCAGATACGCAGTATTTT. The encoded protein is CASSQTGTVPDTQYF.

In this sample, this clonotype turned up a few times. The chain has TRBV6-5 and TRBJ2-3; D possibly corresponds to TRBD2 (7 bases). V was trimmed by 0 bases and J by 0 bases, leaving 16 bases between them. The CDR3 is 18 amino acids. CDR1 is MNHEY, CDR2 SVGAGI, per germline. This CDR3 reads CASSYSRGGSLSTDTQYF. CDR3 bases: TGTGCCAGCAGTTACTCAAGGGGGGGGAGCCTAAGCACAGATACGCAGTATTTT.

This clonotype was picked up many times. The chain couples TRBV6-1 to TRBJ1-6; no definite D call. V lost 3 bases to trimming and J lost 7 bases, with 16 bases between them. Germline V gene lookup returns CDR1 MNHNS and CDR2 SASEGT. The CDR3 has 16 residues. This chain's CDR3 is CASSDYNLAVNSPLHF. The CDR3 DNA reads TGTGCCAGCAGTGACTACAATTTAGCCGTCAATTCACCCCTCCACTTT.

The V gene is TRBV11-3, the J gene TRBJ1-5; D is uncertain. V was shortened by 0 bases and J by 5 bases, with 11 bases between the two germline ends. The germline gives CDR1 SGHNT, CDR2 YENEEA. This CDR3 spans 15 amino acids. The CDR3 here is CASSLDRLGYQPQHF. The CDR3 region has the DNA TGTGCCAGCAGCTTAGATCGGTTGGGGTATCAGCCCCAGCATTTT.

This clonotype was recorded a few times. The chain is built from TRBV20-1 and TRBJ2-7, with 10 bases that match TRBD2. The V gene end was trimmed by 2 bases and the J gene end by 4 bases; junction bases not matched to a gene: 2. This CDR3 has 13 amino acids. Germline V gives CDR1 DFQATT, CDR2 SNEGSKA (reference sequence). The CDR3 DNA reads TGCAGTGCTAGACTAGCGGGGGTATACGAGCAGTACGTC. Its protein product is CSARLAGVYEQYV.

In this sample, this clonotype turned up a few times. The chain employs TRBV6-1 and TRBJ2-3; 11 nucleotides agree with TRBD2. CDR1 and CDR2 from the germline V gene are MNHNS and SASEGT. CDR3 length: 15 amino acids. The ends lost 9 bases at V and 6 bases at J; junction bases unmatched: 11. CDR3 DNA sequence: TGTGCCAGGCGGACTAGCGGGCGACTCGAGGATACGCAGTATTTT. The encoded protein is CARRTSGRLEDTQYF.

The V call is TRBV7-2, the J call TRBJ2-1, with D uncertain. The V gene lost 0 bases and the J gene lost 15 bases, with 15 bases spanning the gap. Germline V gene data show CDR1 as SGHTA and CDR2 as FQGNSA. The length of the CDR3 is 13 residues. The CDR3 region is CASSLAGATVGFF. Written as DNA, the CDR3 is TGTGCCAGCAGCTTAGCAGGAGCGACGGTGGGGTTCTTC.

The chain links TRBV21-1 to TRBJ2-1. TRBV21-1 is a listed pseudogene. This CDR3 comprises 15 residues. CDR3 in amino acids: CASSKGHYSYNEQFF. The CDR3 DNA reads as TGTGCCAGCAGCAAAGGGCATTACTCCTACAATGAGCAGTTCTTC.

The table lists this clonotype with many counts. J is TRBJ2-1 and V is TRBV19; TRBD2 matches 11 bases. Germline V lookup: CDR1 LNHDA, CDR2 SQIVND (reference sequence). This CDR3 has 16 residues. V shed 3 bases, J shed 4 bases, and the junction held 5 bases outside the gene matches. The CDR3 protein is CASSILTSGTYNEQFF. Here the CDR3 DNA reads TGTGCCAGTAGTATCCTGACTAGCGGGACATACAATGAGCAGTTCTTC.

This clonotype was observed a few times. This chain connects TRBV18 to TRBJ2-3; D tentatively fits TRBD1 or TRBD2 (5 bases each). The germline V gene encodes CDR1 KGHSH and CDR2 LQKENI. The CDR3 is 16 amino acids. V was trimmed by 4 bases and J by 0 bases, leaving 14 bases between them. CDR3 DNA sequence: TGTGCCAGCTCACAAGGGACCATCCTCAGCACAGATACGCAGTATTTT. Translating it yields CASSQGTILSTDTQYF.

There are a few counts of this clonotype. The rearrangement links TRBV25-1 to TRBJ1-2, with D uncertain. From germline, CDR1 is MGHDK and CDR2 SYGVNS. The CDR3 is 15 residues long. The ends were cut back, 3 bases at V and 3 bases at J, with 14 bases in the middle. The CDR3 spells CASSDLKGSHYGYTF. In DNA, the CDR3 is TGTGCCAGCAGTGACTTGAAGGGATCGCACTATGGCTACACCTTC.

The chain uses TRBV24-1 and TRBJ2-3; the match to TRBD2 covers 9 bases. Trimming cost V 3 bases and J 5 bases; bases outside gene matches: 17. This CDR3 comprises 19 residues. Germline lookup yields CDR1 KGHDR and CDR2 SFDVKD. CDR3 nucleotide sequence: TGTGCCACCAGTGATCTACCCCAGAGCGGGAGGAGGCTTAGAGATACGCAGTATTTT. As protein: CATSDLPQSGRRLRDTQYF.

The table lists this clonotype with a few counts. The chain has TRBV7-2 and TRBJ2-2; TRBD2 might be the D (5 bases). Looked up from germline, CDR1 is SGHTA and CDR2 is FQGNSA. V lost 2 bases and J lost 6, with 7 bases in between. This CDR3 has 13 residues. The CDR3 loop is CASSLPGAGELFF. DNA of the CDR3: TGTGCCAGCAGCTTACCCGGGGCCGGGGAGCTGTTTTTT.

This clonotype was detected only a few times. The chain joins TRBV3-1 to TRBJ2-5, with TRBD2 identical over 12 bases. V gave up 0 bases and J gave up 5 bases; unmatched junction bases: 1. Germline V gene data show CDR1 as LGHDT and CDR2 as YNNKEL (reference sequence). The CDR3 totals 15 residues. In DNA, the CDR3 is TGTGCCAGCAGCCAAGAAGGGACTAGCGGGGAGACCCAGTACTTC. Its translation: CASSQEGTSGETQYF.

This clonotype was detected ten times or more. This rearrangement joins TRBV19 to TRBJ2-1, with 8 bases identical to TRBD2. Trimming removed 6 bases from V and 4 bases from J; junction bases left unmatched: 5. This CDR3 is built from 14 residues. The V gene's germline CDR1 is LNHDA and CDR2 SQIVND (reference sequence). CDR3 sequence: CASRKREIYNEQFF. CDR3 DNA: TGTGCCAGTAGGAAGCGGGAGATATACAATGAGCAGTTCTTC.

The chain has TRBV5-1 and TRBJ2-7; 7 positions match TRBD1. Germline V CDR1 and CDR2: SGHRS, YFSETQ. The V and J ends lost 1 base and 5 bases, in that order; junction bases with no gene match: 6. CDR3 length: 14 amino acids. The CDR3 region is CASSLTGAFDEQYF. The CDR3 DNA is TGCGCCAGCAGCTTGACAGGGGCATTCGACGAGCAGTACTTC.